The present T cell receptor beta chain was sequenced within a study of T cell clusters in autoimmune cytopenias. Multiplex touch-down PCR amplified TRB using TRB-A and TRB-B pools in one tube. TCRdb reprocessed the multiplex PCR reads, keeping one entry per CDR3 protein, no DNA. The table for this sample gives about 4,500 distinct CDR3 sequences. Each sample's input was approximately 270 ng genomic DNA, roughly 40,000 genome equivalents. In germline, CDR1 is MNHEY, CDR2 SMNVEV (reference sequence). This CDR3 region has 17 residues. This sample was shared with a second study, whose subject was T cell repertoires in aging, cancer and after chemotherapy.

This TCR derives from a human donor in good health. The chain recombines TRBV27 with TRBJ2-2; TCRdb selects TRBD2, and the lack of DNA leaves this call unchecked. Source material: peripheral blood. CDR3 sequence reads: CASTPTLAGVRAGELFF.